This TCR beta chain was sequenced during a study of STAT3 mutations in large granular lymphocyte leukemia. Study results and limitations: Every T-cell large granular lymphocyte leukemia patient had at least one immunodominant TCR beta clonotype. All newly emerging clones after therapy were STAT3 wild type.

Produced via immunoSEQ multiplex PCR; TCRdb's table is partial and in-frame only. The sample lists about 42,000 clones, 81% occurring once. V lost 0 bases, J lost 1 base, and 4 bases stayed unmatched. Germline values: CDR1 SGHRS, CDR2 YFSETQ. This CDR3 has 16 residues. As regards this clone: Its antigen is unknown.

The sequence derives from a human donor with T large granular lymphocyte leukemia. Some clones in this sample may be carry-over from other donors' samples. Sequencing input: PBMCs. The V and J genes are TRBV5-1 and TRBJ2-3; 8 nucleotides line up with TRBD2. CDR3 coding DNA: TGCGCCAGCAGCTTGGATTGGCGGGGGGGCACAGATACGCAGTATTTT. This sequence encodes CASSLDWRGGTDTQYF.